The entry below describes one T cell receptor beta chain. Its antigen remains undetermined. Per-base qualities were not stored, and no clone one base away is much larger. The CDR3, from cysteine to phenylalanine, totals 16 residues. The sequence is cut down to CDR3 DNA, 48 bases in frame from base 1. As encoded in the germline V gene, CDR1 is SGHRS while CDR2 is YFSETQ. V is pruned by 4 bases and J by 5 bases, leaving 8 bases of the junction without a gene match. Library creation used the immunoSEQ multiplex PCR assay. TCRdb carries this immuneACCESS record with in-frame sequences only. Its versions omit some clonotypes, under half of them owing to an unresolved V gene in the studies checked, with the rest unexplained. The sample records some 64,000 clones, 90% of which are singletons. Clones ranked in the top ten supply roughly 0.89% of the sample. These data are taken from a study of T cell changes during pregnancy in multiple sclerosis (dated by TCRdb to between 2018 and 2020). Study-level background: In women with multiple sclerosis, the researchers looked at how the T cell repertoire shifted as pregnancy progressed.

The sample was peripheral blood, taken in the first trimester of pregnancy. This clonotype was obtained from a female donor in good health, enrolled as a control in a pregnancy study. This chain is built from TRBV5-1 and TRBJ1-6; TRBD1 aligns with 8 central bases. The nucleotides read TGCGCCAGCAGCCAGAGGACAGGGATGAATAATTCACCCCTCCACTTT. Translation gives CASSQRTGMNNSPLHF.